A selection of T cell receptor beta chains follows, all from one sample in a study of CD8 T cells in Susac syndrome. In TCRdb, the immunoSEQ multiplex PCR reads were re-called with MiXCR into one record per CDR3 protein. The data show about 150,000 distinct CDR3 sequences, about 94% seen once. The source material was CD4+ T cells from PBMCs. These receptor sequences come from a human donor with Susac syndrome. CDR3s leave out the opening cysteine and the closing phenylalanine or tryptophan.

j_gene	v_gene	CDR3aa
TRBJ1-6	TRBV10-3	AISEGTRGSPLH
TRBJ1-4	TRBV4-1	ASSQVVPGPLNEKLF
TRBJ2-3	TRBV18	ASSPSGISTDTQY
TRBJ2-1	TRBV29-1	TGGGRNEQF
TRBJ2-2	TRBV3-1	ASSPSTNTGELF
TRBJ2-4	TRBV28	ASYPQDRGTIQY
TRBJ1-2	TRBV29-1	SVERVGYT
TRBJ2-6	TRBV29-1	SALSRVPSGANVLT
TRBJ2-7	TRBV7-2	ASSQGGGGYEQY
TRBJ2-1	TRBV11-1	ASSFGGSSYNEQF
TRBJ2-7	TRBV7-2	ASSPGLGTAYEQY
TRBJ2-5	TRBV6-2/TRBV6-3	ASSYTGPGTQY
TRBJ2-3	TRBV3-1	ASSQAGADTQY
TRBJ1-1	TRBV29-1	SAREGGNTEAF
TRBJ2-7	TRBV11-2	ASSFGPGGGTYEQY
TRBJ1-1	TRBV7-9	ASSRPEGTEAF